The 19 T cell receptor beta chains reported below all come from one sample, sequenced in a study of T cells in Graves' hyperthyroidism and ophthalmopathy. TCR beta CDR3 regions were amplified from RNA transcripts. The study used the HTBI primer set for a first-round RT-PCR of the TCR CDR3. One entry per CDR3 protein, called by TCRdb with MiXCR from the multiplex PCR reads. Among about 640,000 distinct CDR3 sequences listed, about a fifth were seen once. The sequencing sample was made of blood. The receptors here all came from a man aged 25 to 40 with Graves' ophthalmopathy.

The chain uses TRBV19 and TRBJ2-2; D unclear. Germline-derived CDR1 and CDR2 are LNHDA and SQIVND (reference sequence). The CDR3 has 14 amino acids. The CDR3 here is CASGQIANTGELFF. DNA of the CDR3: TGTGCTAGTGGGCAGATAGCGAACACCGGGGAGCTGTTTTTT.

This chain links TRBV2 with TRBJ2-7, with D possibly being TRBD1 (6 bases). This CDR3 has 12 amino acids. The V gene lost 8 bases and the J gene lost 1 base, with 9 bases spanning the gap. Germline V CDR1 and CDR2: SNHLY, FYNNEI. The CDR3 loop is CASETGSYEQYF. The CDR3 DNA follows: TGTGCCAGCGAAACAGGGTCCTACGAGCAGTACTTC.

The J gene is TRBJ2-2, the V gene TRBV11-2; 13 bases map to TRBD2. Germline CDR1 is SGHAT and CDR2 is FQNNGV. J was trimmed by 7 bases and V by 11 bases; bases with no gene match: 7. The CDR3 loop spans 14 amino acids. In DNA form, the CDR3 reads TGTGCCGGCATCGGACTAGCGGGAGTCGGGGAGCTGTTTTTT. It specifies CAGIGLAGVGELFF.

With respect to this clonotype: This could be a read error, since a much larger clone is one nucleotide away. The chain employs TRBV28 and TRBJ2-2; D ambiguous. The germline V gene encodes CDR1 MDHEN and CDR2 SYDVKM. Trimming left V 6 bases short and J 3 bases short, with 8 bases between. The CDR3 length is 13 residues. In DNA, the CDR3 is TGTGCCAGCAGGTTTTTTCACACCGGGGAGCTGTTTTTT. Translating gives CASRFFHTGELFF.

The J gene is TRBJ2-2, the V gene TRBV6-1; D possibly matches TRBD1 or TRBD2 (5 bases each). From germline, CDR1 is MNHNS and CDR2 SASEGT. The CDR3 is 17 residues long. V was trimmed by 6 bases and J by 5 bases, leaving 22 bases between them. For the CDR3, the DNA is TGTGCCAGCAGCCCGGGACGTTCCGGTGCAGGAACCGGGGAGCTGTTTTTT. Its protein product is CASSPGRSGAGTGELFF.

V gene TRBV30 combines with J gene TRBJ2-2; 12 bases line up with TRBD2. There are 17 residues in the CDR3. Germline V gene lookup returns CDR1 GTSNPN and CDR2 SVGIG (reference sequence). The V segment lost 0 bases and the J segment 5 bases; nucleotides outside the gene matches: 7. In DNA form, the CDR3 reads TGTGCCTGGAGTGTTGGTCTAGCGGGAGGGGGAACCGGGGAGCTGTTTTTT. It is translated as CAWSVGLAGGGTGELFF.

This clonotype turned up a few times. In DNA form, the CDR3 reads TGTGCCAGCAGTTTAGGGTACGACTCCGCATCCTACGAGCAGTACTTC. Its translation is CASSLGYDSASYEQYF. The chain uses TRBV27 and TRBJ2-7; D is unresolved. The CDR3 length is 16 residues. Germline assignment: CDR1 MNHEY and CDR2 SMNVEV (reference sequence). Trimming removed 2 bases from V and 1 base from J, with 15 bases in between.

The table lists this clonotype with a few counts. The rearrangement joins TRBV20-1 to TRBJ2-1; TRBD2 agrees at 12 bases. The V and J ends lost 6 bases and 7 bases, in that order; junction bases with no gene match: 7. CDR3 length: 14 residues. The germline V gene encodes CDR1 DFQATT and CDR2 SNEGSKA (reference sequence). The CDR3 region is CSASTSGRKNEQFF. The CDR3 coding sequence is TGCAGTGCCTCGACTAGCGGGAGAAAGAATGAGCAGTTCTTC.

At least ten counts were recorded for this clonotype. This rearrangement joins TRBV29-1 to TRBJ1-1; D not certain. CDR3 length: 11 residues. Trimming left V 3 bases short and J 6 bases short, with 8 bases between. Germline-derived CDR1 and CDR2 are SQVTM and ANQGSEA. The CDR3 sequence is CSVDRGSEAFF. The CDR3 DNA is TGCAGCGTTGACCGTGGCTCTGAAGCTTTCTTT.

In regard to this clonotype: A read error is possible here, since a much larger clone lies one base away. This chain connects TRBV12-3 or TRBV12-4 to TRBJ2-1; 8 bases map to TRBD2. With 5 bases clipped from V and 4 bases from J, the junction kept 16 bases outside the gene matches. The CDR3 sequence is 18 residues long. The CDR3 DNA sequence: TGTGCCAGCAGTCCCGGGACTAGGCCCGCCCTCAGATACAATGAGCAGTTCTTC. This gives the protein CASSPGTRPALRYNEQFF.

This clonotype was observed a handful of times. One junction end does not reproduce the germline sequence, and a read error may be involved. The chain couples TRBV28 to TRBJ2-4; 8 nucleotides agree with TRBD2. CDR3 length: 14 amino acids. Germline loops: CDR1 MDHEN, CDR2 SYDVKM. CDR3 region: CASSREGLGDIQCF. The CDR3 DNA follows: TGTGCCAGCAGCAGGGAGGGACTAGGTGACATTCAGTGCTTC.

This clonotype appeared a few times. The rearrangement links TRBV7-2 to TRBJ1-2; TRBD1 matches at 7 bases. The germline V gene has CDR1 SGHTA and CDR2 FQGNSA. V lost 5 bases, J lost 8 bases, and 8 bases stayed unmatched. The CDR3 is 13 residues long. CDR3 amino acids: CASSPDRAKGYTF. The DNA for the CDR3 is TGTGCCAGCAGCCCTGACAGGGCCAAAGGCTACACCTTC. Together with reference TRBV7-2 and TRBJ1-2, the CDR3 gives the full variable domain: GAGVSQSPSNKVTEKGKDVELRCDPISGHTALYWYRQSLGQGLEFLIYFQGNSAPDKSGLPSDRFSAERTGGSVSTLTIQRTQQEDSAVYLCASSPDRAKGYTFGSGTRLTVV.

V usage is TRBV6-1 and J usage is TRBJ2-1; TRBD2 matches at 15 bases. The length of the CDR3 is 17 residues. Per germline, CDR1 MNHNS and CDR2 SASEGT. V was clipped by 3 bases and J by 2 bases; unmatched bases: 2. The DNA for the CDR3 is TGTGCCAGCAGTGAGGGACTAGCGGGGGGACCCTACAATGAGCAGTTCTTC. This codes for CASSEGLAGGPYNEQFF.

J is TRBJ2-7 and V is TRBV6-1, with D tentatively TRBD2 (5 bases). CDR3 length: 18 amino acids. Trimming pared 5 bases from V and 3 bases from J, leaving 26 bases between. Looked up from germline, CDR1 is MNHNS and CDR2 is SASEGT. DNA for the CDR3: TGTGCCAGCAGTTCCATATCAATTAGGAGCGGAGCTAGCTACGAGCAGTACTTC. Translating it yields CASSSISIRSGASYEQYF.

The chain uses TRBV6-1 and TRBJ2-2; the match to TRBD2 covers 9 bases. CDR1 and CDR2 (germline): MNHNS, SASEGT. The CDR3 length is 15 residues. Trimming removed 5 bases from V and 8 bases from J; junction bases left unmatched: 9. The CDR3 nucleotides read TGTGCCAGCAGTTACGTTGCGGGAGGGACAGGGGAGCTGTTTTTT. It translates to CASSYVAGGTGELFF.

The chain employs TRBV2 and TRBJ2-1; D is perhaps TRBD1 (6 bases). The CDR3 has 12 residues. Deletions cut 6 bases from V and 9 bases from J, with 12 bases between. Per the germline V gene, CDR1 is SNHLY and CDR2 is FYNNEI. The CDR3: CASRGDNSEQFF. In DNA form, the CDR3 reads TGTGCCAGCAGGGGGGACAACTCTGAGCAGTTCTTC.

This clonotype was found many times. This chain links TRBV11-2 with TRBJ2-1; D is perhaps TRBD2 (6 bases). The germline V and J ends were trimmed by 6 bases and 2 bases, with 17 bases remaining between them. This CDR3 has 16 amino acids. Germline lookup yields CDR1 SGHAT and CDR2 FQNNGV. CDR3 region: CASSSLGGVPYNEQFF. CDR3 nucleotides: TGTGCCAGCAGTTCGCTGGGGGGAGTTCCCTACAATGAGCAGTTCTTC.

V usage is TRBV6-1 and J usage is TRBJ1-2; TRBD1 matches at 8 bases. The J segment lost 2 bases and the V segment lost 1 base, leaving 15 bases of the junction unmatched. The CDR3 consists of 19 residues. Germline V gives CDR1 MNHNS, CDR2 SASEGT. The CDR3 DNA reads as TGTGCCAGCAGTGAAGATTCGGCGGGACAGGTCAAATTGAACTATGGCTACACCTTC. It translates to CASSEDSAGQVKLNYGYTF.

Only a few counts were recorded for this clonotype. This rearrangement joins TRBV10-3 to TRBJ2-7; D not certain. Germline assignment: CDR1 ENHRY and CDR2 SYGVKD. This CDR3 has 12 residues. V was shortened by 4 bases and J by 2 bases, with 6 bases between the two germline ends. The CDR3 DNA follows: TGTGCCATCAGTGGGACCCCCTACGAGCAGTACTTC. This gives the protein CAISGTPYEQYF.